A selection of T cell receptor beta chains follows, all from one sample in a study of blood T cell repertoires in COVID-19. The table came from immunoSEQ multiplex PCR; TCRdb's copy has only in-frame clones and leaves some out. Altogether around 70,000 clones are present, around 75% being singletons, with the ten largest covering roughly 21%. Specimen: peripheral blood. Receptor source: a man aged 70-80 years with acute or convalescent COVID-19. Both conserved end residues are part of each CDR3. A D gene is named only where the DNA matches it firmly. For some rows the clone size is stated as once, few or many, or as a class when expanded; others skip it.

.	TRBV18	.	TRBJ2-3	CASSPTAGSDTQYF	TGTGCCAGCTCACCGACAGCAGGTTCAGATACGCAGTATTTT
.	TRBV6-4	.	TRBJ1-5	CASSEQPNQPQHF	TGTGCCAGCAGTGAACAGCCCAATCAGCCCCAGCATTTT
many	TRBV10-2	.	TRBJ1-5	CASSGSGGSNQPQHF	TGCGCCAGCAGTGGGAGTGGGGGCAGCAATCAGCCCCAGCATTTT
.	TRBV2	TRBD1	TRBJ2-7	CASDQGVSYEQYF	TGTGCCAGCGACCAGGGGGTCTCCTACGAGCAGTACTTC
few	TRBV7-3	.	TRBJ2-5	CASSPGPSQETQYF	TGTGCCAGCAGCCCTGGGCCTTCCCAAGAGACCCAGTACTTC
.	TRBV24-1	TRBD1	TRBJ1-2	CATSDDRDGNYGYTF	TGTGCCACCAGTGACGACAGGGACGGCAACTATGGCTACACCTTC
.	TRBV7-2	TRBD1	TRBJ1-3	CASSGTASGNTIYF	TGTGCCAGCAGCGGGACAGCCTCTGGAAACACCATATATTTT
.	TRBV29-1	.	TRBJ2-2	CSVRNTGELFF	TGCAGCGTTCGTAACACCGGGGAGCTGTTTTTT
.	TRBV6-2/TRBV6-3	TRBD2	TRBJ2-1	CATSPRASSGRTSYNEQFF	TGTGCCACCAGCCCCCGAGCGTCTAGCGGGAGGACCTCCTACAATGAGCAGTTCTTC
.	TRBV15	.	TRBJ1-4	CATSPRAAHNEKLFF	TGTGCCACCAGCCCCCGTGCGGCCCATAATGAAAAACTGTTTTTT
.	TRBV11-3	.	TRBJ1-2	CASSRGGYGYTF	TGTGCCAGCAGCCGCGGGGGCTATGGCTACACCTTC
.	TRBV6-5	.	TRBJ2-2	CASAQDLNTGELFF	TGTGCCAGCGCACAGGACCTAAACACCGGGGAGCTGTTTTTT
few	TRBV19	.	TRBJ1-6	CASSIFGVDSPLHF	TGTGCCAGTAGTATTTTCGGGGTGGATTCACCCCTCCACTTT
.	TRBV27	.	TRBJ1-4	CASAPPPGNEKLFF	TGTGCCAGCGCACCTCCCCCCGGTAATGAAAAACTGTTTTTT
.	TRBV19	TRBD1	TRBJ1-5	CASSIPDRAHQPQHF	TGTGCCAGTAGTATCCCGGACAGGGCCCATCAGCCCCAGCATTTT
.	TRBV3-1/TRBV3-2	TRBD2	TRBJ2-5	CASDSLAGAQETQYF	TGTGCCAGCGATTCCCTAGCGGGAGCCCAAGAGACCCAGTACTTC
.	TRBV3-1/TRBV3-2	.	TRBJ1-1	CASSQDEGVPEAFF	TGTGCCAGCAGCCAAGATGAGGGGGTGCCTGAAGCTTTCTTT
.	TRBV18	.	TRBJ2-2	CASSPFSGSNTGELFF	TGTGCCAGCTCACCATTTTCGGGGTCGAACACCGGGGAGCTGTTTTTT
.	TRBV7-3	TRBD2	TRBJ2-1	CASSSSGRTEQFF	TGTGCCAGCAGCTCTAGCGGGAGGACTGAGCAGTTCTTC
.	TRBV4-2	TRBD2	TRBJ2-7	CASSQVHAAGGYEQYF	TGTGCCAGCAGCCAAGTTCATGCGGCGGGGGGATACGAGCAGTACTTC
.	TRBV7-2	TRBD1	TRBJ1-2	CASTWDRGGGYTF	TGTGCCAGCACTTGGGACAGGGGTGGAGGCTACACCTTC
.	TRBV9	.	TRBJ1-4	CASSAGQTNEKLFF	TGTGCCAGCAGCGCCGGACAGACTAATGAAAAACTGTTTTTT
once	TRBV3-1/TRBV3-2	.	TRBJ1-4	CASSPSRSHEKLFF	TGTGCCAGCAGCCCCTCCAGGTCTCATGAAAAACTGTTTTTT
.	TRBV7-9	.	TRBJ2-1	CASSLAVAGRSYNEQFF	TGTGCCAGCAGCTTAGCGGTCGCGGGGCGCTCCTACAATGAGCAGTTCTTC
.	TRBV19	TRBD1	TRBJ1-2	CASSHDRGINYGYTF	TGTGCCAGTAGCCACGACAGGGGGATAAACTATGGCTACACCTTC
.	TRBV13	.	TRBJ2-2	CASSPVGSPLVNTGELFF	TGTGCCAGCAGCCCGGTCGGGAGCCCGCTAGTGAACACCGGGGAGCTGTTTTTT
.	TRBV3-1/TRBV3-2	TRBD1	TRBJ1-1	CASSQLGRGLTEAFF	TGTGCCAGCAGCCAATTAGGCAGGGGGCTTACTGAAGCTTTCTTT
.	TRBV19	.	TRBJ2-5	CASGLQGFGQETQYF	TGTGCCAGTGGCCTACAGGGATTCGGACAAGAGACCCAGTACTTC
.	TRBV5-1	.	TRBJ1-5	CASSLGQGGQPQHF	TGCGCCAGCAGCTTGGGACAAGGGGGTCAGCCCCAGCATTTT
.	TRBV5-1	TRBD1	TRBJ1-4	CASSTGQVEKLFF	TGCGCCAGCAGCACCGGACAGGTAGAAAAACTGTTTTTT
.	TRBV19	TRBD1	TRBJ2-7	CASSRDGGQGTSYEQYF	TGTGCCAGTAGTCGCGATGGGGGACAGGGCACCTCATACGAGCAGTACTTC
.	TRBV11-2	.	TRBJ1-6	CASSQQVWGSPLHF	TGTGCCAGCAGTCAACAGGTCTGGGGTTCACCCCTCCACTTT
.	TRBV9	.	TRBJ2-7	CASSVATGYEQYF	TGTGCCAGCAGCGTAGCTACGGGCTACGAGCAGTACTTC
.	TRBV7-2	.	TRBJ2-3	CASSFYGDTQYF	TGTGCCAGCAGCTTCTACGGAGATACGCAGTATTTT
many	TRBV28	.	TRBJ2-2	CASSDTGELFF	TGTGCCAGCAGCGACACCGGGGAGCTGTTTTTT
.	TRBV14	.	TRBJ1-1	CASSKPGNLNTEAFF	TGTGCCAGCAGCAAGCCCGGGAACCTGAACACTGAAGCTTTCTTT
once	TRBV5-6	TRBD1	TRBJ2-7	CASSSRGYEQYF	TGTGCCAGCAGCTCCAGGGGGTACGAGCAGTACTTC
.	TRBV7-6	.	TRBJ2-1	CASSLMLTTKHEQFF	TGTGCCAGCAGCTTAATGTTGACTACCAAGCATGAGCAGTTCTTC
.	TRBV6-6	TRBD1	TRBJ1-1	CASSPRQGSMNTEAFF	TGTGCCAGCAGTCCGAGACAGGGCTCCATGAACACTGAAGCTTTCTTT
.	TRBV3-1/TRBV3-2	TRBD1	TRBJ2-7	CASSQNRGYEQYF	TGTGCCAGCAGCCAAAACAGGGGTTACGAGCAGTACTTC
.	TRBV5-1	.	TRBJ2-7	CASSLSGRGINEQYF	TGCGCCAGCAGCTTGTCGGGCAGGGGTATCAACGAGCAGTACTTC
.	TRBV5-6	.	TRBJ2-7	CASSRGRGTFYEQYF	TGTGCCAGCAGCCGGGGGAGGGGGACGTTCTACGAGCAGTACTTC
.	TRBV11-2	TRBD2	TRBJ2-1	CASSLGGGTSGYEQFF	TGTGCCAGCAGCTTAGGGGGAGGGACCTCGGGGTATGAGCAGTTCTTC
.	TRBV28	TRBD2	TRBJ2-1	CASSTMGLAGAGEQFF	TGTGCCAGCAGCACTATGGGACTAGCGGGAGCAGGAGAGCAGTTCTTC
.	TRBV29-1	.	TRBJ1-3	CSVEVTGSGNTIYF	TGCAGCGTTGAAGTCACAGGGTCTGGAAACACCATATATTTT
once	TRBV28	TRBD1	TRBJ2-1	CASSSPTGGSNEQFF	TGTGCCAGCAGTTCCCCGACAGGGGGATCCAATGAGCAGTTCTTC
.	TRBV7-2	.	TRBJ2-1	CASRLGGGDYEQFF	TGTGCCAGCAGATTAGGAGGAGGGGACTATGAGCAGTTCTTC
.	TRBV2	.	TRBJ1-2	CASRRDQDGYTF	TGTGCCAGCCGGAGGGACCAAGATGGCTACACCTTC
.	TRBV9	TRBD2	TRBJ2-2	CASSLQAGLNTGELFF	TGTGCCAGCAGCCTCCAAGCGGGACTGAACACCGGGGAGCTGTTTTTT
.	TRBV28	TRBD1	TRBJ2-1	CASRLGTGGASSYNEQFF	TGTGCCAGCAGACTGGGGACAGGGGGCGCCAGCTCCTACAATGAGCAGTTCTTC
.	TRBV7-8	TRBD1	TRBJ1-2	CASSVGTGGSYGYTF	TGTGCCAGCAGCGTAGGGACAGGGGGCTCCTATGGCTACACCTTC
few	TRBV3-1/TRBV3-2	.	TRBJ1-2	CASSQGGIDRSTF	TGTGCCAGCAGCCAGGGGGGTATCGATCGCAGCACCTTC
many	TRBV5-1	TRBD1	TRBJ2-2	CASSLTTGGDTGELFF	TGCGCCAGCAGCTTGACTACAGGGGGCGACACCGGGGAGCTGTTTTTT
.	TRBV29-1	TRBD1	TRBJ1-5	CSVHTGDQPQHF	TGCAGCGTCCACACAGGGGATCAGCCCCAGCATTTT
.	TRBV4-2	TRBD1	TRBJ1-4	CASSRPLQGSRATNEKLFF	TGTGCCAGCAGCCGTCCCTTACAGGGGAGTAGGGCAACTAATGAAAAACTGTTTTTT
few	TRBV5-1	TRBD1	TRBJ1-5	CASSLAESGGANQPQHF	TGCGCCAGCAGCTTGGCCGAGTCAGGGGGTGCCAATCAGCCCCAGCATTTT
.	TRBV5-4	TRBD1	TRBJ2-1	CASSFGQGDYNEQFF	TGTGCCAGCAGCTTCGGACAGGGCGACTACAATGAGCAGTTCTTC
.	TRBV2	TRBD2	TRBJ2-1	CASMRGLAGENEQFF	TGTGCCAGCATGAGGGGACTAGCGGGAGAGAATGAGCAGTTCTTC
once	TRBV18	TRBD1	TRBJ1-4	CASSPRQGNNEKLFF	TGTGCCAGCTCACCCCGACAGGGGAACAATGAAAAACTGTTTTTT
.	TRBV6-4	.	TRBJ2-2	CASSENGQSANTGELFF	TGTGCCAGCAGTGAGAACGGACAGTCCGCGAACACCGGGGAGCTGTTTTTT